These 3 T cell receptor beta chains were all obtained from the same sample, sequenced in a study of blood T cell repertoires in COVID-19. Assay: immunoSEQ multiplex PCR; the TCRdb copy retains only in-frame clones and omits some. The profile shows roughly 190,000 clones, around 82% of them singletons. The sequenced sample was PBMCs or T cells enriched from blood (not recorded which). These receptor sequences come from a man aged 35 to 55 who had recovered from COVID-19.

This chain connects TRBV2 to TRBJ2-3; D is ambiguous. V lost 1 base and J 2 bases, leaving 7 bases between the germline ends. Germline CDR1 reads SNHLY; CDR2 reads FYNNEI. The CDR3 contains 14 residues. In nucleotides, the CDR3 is TGTGCCAGCAGTGAAGTCACTGCCACAGATACGCAGTATTTT. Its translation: CASSEVTATDTQYF. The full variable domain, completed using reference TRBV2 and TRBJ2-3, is EPEVTQTPSHQVTQMGQEVILRCVPISNHLYFYWYRQILGQKVEFLVSFYNNEISEKSEIFDDQFSVERPDGSNFTLKIRSTKLEDSAMYFCASSEVTATDTQYFGPGTRLTVL.

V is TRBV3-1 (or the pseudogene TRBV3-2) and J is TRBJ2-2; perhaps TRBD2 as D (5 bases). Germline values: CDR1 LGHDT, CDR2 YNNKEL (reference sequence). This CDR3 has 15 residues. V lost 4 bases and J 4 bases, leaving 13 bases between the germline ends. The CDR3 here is CASSPSGSGTGELFF. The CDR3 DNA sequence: TGTGCCAGCAGCCCAAGCGGATCCGGCACCGGGGAGCTGTTTTTT.

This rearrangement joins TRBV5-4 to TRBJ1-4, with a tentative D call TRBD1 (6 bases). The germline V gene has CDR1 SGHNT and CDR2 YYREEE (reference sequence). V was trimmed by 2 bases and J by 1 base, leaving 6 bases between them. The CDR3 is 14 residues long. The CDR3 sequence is CASSFRGTNEKLFF. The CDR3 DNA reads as TGTGCCAGCAGCTTCAGGGGAACTAATGAAAAACTGTTTTTT. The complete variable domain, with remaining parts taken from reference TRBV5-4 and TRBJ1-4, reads ETGVTQSPTHLIKTRGQQVTLRCSSQSGHNTVSWYQQALGQGPQFIFQYYREEENGRGNFPPRFSGLQFPNYSSELNVNALELDDSALYLCASSFRGTNEKLFFGSGTQLSVL.